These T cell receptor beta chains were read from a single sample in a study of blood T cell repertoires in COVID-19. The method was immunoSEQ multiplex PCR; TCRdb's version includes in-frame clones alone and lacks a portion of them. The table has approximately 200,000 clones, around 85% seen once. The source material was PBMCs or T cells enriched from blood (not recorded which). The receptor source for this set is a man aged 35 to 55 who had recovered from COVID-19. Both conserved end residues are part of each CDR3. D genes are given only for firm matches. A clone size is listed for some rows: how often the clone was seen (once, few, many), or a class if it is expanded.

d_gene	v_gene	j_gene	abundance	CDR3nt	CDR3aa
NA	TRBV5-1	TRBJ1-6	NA	TGCGCCAGCAGCTTAGCCGGGTTTGCACCCCTCCACTTT	CASSLAGFAPLHF
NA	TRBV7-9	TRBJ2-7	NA	TGTGCCAGCAGCTCAAGCACAGTGGCCGGGATGGACGAGCAGTACTTC	CASSSSTVAGMDEQYF
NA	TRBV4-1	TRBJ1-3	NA	TGCGCCAGCAGCCAAGGGAGGGGTTATGGAAACACCATATATTTT	CASSQGRGYGNTIYF
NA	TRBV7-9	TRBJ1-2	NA	TGTGCCAGCAGCTCGGACAGTCCCAACTATGGCTACACCTTC	CASSSDSPNYGYTF
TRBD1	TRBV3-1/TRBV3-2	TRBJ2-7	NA	TGTGCCAGCAGCCAAGGGACAGGCGCGTACTTC	CASSQGTGAYF
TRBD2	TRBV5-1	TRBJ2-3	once	TGCGCCAGCAGCTTTAGCGGGAGGGTCACAGATACGCAGTATTTT	CASSFSGRVTDTQYF
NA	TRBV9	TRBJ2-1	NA	TGTGCCAGCAGCCCCTCCGACAGCTCCTACAATGAGCAGTTCTTC	CASSPSDSSYNEQFF
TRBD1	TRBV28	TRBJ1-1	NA	TGTGCCAGCAGTTCTGGACAGGGAGTATATACTGAAGCTTTCTTT	CASSSGQGVYTEAFF
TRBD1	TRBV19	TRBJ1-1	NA	TGTGCCAGTAGTAACTACAGGGGAACGAACACTGAAGCTTTCTTT	CASSNYRGTNTEAFF
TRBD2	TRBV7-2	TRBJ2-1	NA	TGTGCCAGCAGCCCAACTAGCGGGAGGGTAAGTCGCAATGAGCAGTTCTTC	CASSPTSGRVSRNEQFF
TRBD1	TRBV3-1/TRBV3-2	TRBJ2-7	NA	TGTGCCAGCAGCCAGGCGACAGGGGGAACCTACGAGCAGTACTTC	CASSQATGGTYEQYF
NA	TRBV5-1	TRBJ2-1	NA	TGCGCCAGCAGCTTGGGGGGCGCTGGCAATGAGCAGTTCTTC	CASSLGGAGNEQFF
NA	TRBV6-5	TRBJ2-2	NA	TGTGCCAGCAGCGGGATTTTAAACACCGGGGAGCTGTTTTTT	CASSGILNTGELFF
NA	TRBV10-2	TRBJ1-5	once	TGCGCCAGCATGACCGGACAGCGCAATCAGCCCCAGCATTTT	CASMTGQRNQPQHF
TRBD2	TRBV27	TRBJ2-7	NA	TGTGCCAGCAGCCCCGGACTAGCGGGATTAAACGAGCAGTACTTC	CASSPGLAGLNEQYF
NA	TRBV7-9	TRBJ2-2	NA	TGTGCCAGCAGATTTAATTTACGGGGGACGTCCGGGGAGCTGTTTTTT	CASRFNLRGTSGELFF
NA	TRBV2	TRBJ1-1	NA	TGTGCCAGCAAGCCGACTGAGAACACTGAAGCTTTCTTT	CASKPTENTEAFF
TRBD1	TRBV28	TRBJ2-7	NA	TGTGCCAGCAGCTGGGGACAGGGTCGCGAGCAGTACTTC	CASSWGQGREQYF
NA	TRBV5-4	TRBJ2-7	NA	TGTGCCAGCAGCTTTGGCGGAACGGAGACCTACGAGCAGTACTTC	CASSFGGTETYEQYF
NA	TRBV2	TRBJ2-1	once	TGTGCCAGCAGCGACCCGGGGAGCTCCTACAATGAGCAGTTCTTC	CASSDPGSSYNEQFF
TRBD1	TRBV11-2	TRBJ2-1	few	TGTGCCAGCAGCTCTAGGACAGGGGGCTTTTTTAACAATGAGCAGTTCTTC	CASSSRTGGFFNNEQFF
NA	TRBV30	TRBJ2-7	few	TGTGCCTGGAGTGTAGGGGGCTACGAGCAGTACTTC	CAWSVGGYEQYF
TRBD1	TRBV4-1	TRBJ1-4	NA	TGCGCCAGCAGCCAAGAAGAGGGAAGGGGGCTGGGTAATGAAAAACTGTTTTTT	CASSQEEGRGLGNEKLFF
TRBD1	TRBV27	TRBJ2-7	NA	TGTGCCAGCAGTCATCCGGGGACAGGGTCCTACGAGCAGTACTTC	CASSHPGTGSYEQYF
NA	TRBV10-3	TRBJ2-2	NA	TGTGCCATCAGCGGGAGCACCGGGGAGCTGTTTTTT	CAISGSTGELFF
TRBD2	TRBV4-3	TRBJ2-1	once	TGCGCCAGCAGCCAAGATATCAGCGGGAATGGGAATGAGCAGTTCTTC	CASSQDISGNGNEQFF
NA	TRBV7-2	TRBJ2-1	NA	TGTGCCAGCAGCTTAGGTCGTGGCGAGCAGAGGCCCTACAATGAGCAGTTCTTC	CASSLGRGEQRPYNEQFF
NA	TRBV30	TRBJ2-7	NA	TGTGCCTGGAGACCTGGGCTAGGGGTCCTCTCCTACGAGCAGTACTTC	CAWRPGLGVLSYEQYF
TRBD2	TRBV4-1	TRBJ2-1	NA	TGCGCCAGCAGCCAGACCGTTTCGGGGCTAGCCCTAGCGGAAAATGAGCAGTTCTTC	CASSQTVSGLALAENEQFF
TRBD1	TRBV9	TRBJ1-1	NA	TGTGCCAGCAGCGTTGAGCCCGGGACAGGCGTCGGGAACACTGAAGCTTTCTTT	CASSVEPGTGVGNTEAFF
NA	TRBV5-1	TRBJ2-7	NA	TGCGCCAGCAGCTTGGAACCGGGTCCAACCTACGAGCAGTACTTC	CASSLEPGPTYEQYF
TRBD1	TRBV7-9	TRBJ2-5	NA	TGTGCCAGCAGCCTCACAGGGGTTGAGACCCAGTACTTC	CASSLTGVETQYF
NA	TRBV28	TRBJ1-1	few	TGTGCCAGCAGTCCTACCCAATACAAGAGGTGGGTTTATGAAGCTTTCTTT	CASSPTQYKRWVYEAFF
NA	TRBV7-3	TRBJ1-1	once	TGTGCCAGCAGCTTTTACGGGAACACTGAAGCTTTCTTT	CASSFYGNTEAFF
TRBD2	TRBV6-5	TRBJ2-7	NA	TGTGCCAGCAGTTACGCCCCGACTAGCGCTACCTACGAGCAGTACTTC	CASSYAPTSATYEQYF
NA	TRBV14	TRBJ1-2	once	TGTGCCAGCAGCCAAGACAGTAGCACCTATGGCTACACCTTC	CASSQDSSTYGYTF
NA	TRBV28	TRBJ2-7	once	TGTGCCAGCAGTAGGGGTCCGTACGAGCAGTACTTC	CASSRGPYEQYF
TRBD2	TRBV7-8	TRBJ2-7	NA	TGTGCCAGCAGCTTTTTTGCGGGAGCTAACGAGCAGTACTTC	CASSFFAGANEQYF
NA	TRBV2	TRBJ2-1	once	TGTGCCAGCAGTCTACGTGGCGGCTCCTACAATGAGCAGTTCTTC	CASSLRGGSYNEQFF
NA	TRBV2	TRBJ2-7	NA	TGTGCCAGCAGCGGTGGTCAGGGGTCCTACGAGCAGTACTTC	CASSGGQGSYEQYF
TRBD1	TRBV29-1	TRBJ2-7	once	TGCAGCGTTGACCGGACAGGGGCGGGCGAGCAGTACTTC	CSVDRTGAGEQYF
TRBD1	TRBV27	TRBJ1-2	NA	TGTGCCAGCAGTTTACAGGGGGGAGCCGGCTACACCTTC	CASSLQGGAGYTF
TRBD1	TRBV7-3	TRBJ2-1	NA	TGTGCCAGCAGCGCCCAGGGGGCATCCTACAATGAGCAGTTCTTC	CASSAQGASYNEQFF
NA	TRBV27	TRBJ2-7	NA	TGTGCCAGCAGTCACCGGGACACCCACGAGCAGTACTTC	CASSHRDTHEQYF
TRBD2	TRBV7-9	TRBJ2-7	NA	TGTGCCAGCACCCAGATGAATAGCGGGTTCAACTACGAGCAGTACTTC	CASTQMNSGFNYEQYF
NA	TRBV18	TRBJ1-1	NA	TGTGCCAGCTCATTCTCAGGTGAAACTGAAGCTTTCTTT	CASSFSGETEAFF
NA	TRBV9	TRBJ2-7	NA	TGTGCCAGCAGCCCCTCCCCTCTTCGGAGGACCTACGAGCAGTACTTC	CASSPSPLRRTYEQYF
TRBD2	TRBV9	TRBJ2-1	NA	TGTGCCAGCAGCCCCATCCCTAGCGGGGACAATGAGCAGTTCTTC	CASSPIPSGDNEQFF
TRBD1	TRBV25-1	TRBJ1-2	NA	TGTGCCAGCAGTTTCGCTCCGGGACAGGGGGCTCCTGGCTACACCTTC	CASSFAPGQGAPGYTF
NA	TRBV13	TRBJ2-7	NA	TGTGCCAGCAGCTTTACCGGCTCCTACGAGCAGTACTTC	CASSFTGSYEQYF
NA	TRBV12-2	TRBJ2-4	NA	TGTGCAAGTCGTCGAGCCGACAGGGCGGCCAAAAACATTCAGTACTTC	CASRRADRAAKNIQYF
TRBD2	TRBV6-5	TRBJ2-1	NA	TGTGCCAGCAGGAAAGCGGGAGGAACGTACAATGAGCAGTTCTTC	CASRKAGGTYNEQFF
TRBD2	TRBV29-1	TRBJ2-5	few	TGCAGCGTTGTATATCCTAGCGGGGCCGCCCAGTACTTC	CSVVYPSGAAQYF
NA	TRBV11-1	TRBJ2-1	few	TGTGCCAGCAGCAGAAGTCGGTACAATGAGCAGTTCTTC	CASSRSRYNEQFF
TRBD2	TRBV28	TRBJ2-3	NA	TGTGCCAGCAGTTTGGGTACTAGCGGGAGGGCCGCAGATACGCAGTATTTT	CASSLGTSGRAADTQYF
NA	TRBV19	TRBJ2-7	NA	TGTGCCAGTAGACCACCCGGTTTAGTATCCGAGCAGTACTTC	CASRPPGLVSEQYF
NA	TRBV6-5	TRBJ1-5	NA	TGTGCCAGCAGTTGGGGGGGCAATCAGCCCCAGCATTTT	CASSWGGNQPQHF
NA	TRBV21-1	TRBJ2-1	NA	TGTGCCAGCAGCAAAGCCCTGGTGGGCCCATACAATGAGCAGTTCTTC	CASSKALVGPYNEQFF
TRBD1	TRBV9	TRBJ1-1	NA	TGTGCCAGCAGCGCCGGGACAGTGAACACTGAAGCTTTCTTT	CASSAGTVNTEAFF